This TCR beta chain was found in a study of T-cell memory formation after mild COVID-19. Findings and limits, study-wide: Contracting CD8+ clones were enriched in EMRA, CD4+ mainly in CM and EM.

This clonotype was picked up a small number of times. Antigen: not known. MiXCR, applied by TCRdb to the 5' RACE reads, yields one record per CDR3 protein. The repertoire holds roughly 450,000 distinct CDR3 sequences, 15% to 20% seen once, with around an eighth in the top ten. Sequencing input: PBMCs or a T cell subset sorted from them (not recorded which). This receptor was obtained from an adult woman who had mild COVID-19 (a few samples of this study predate the infection). Cell type and time point are not known.

CDR3: CASSQGDRNGGYTF. The DNA of the CDR3 is TGTGCCAGCTCCCAAGGGGACAGGAATGGAGGCTACACCTTC. The chain couples TRBV18 to TRBJ1-2; 8 bases are shared with TRBD1. CDR1 and CDR2 from the germline V gene are KGHSH and LQKENI. With 6 bases clipped from V and 8 bases from J, the junction kept 11 bases outside the gene matches. The CDR3 runs 14 residues.